This record concerns one T cell receptor (beta chain) sequence. The sample comes from a study of blood T cell repertoires in COVID-19. Study-wide background: Acute and convalescent COVID-19 specimens originated in the United States, Italy and Spain.

Germline V gene sequence: CDR1 LGHNA, CDR2 YSLEER. CDR3 length: 18 amino acids. V dropped 1 base and J dropped 1 base, with 16 bases sitting between them. During active infection, Seattle patients enrolled and were then monitored through disease. Sequenced by immunoSEQ multiplex PCR; TCRdb stores in-frame clones only, minus some. The data show around 310,000 clones, around 87% seen once. The material sequenced was peripheral blood. This sequence joins TRBV4-3 and TRBJ2-2; D is perhaps TRBD2 (6 bases). This receptor was taken from a woman aged 40 to 50 with COVID-19, enrolled during active disease. In DNA, the CDR3 is TGCGCCAGCAGCCAAGTAGTTGGTCAGCGGGTGAACACCGGGGAGCTGTTTTTT. It specifies CASSQVVGQRVNTGELFF.